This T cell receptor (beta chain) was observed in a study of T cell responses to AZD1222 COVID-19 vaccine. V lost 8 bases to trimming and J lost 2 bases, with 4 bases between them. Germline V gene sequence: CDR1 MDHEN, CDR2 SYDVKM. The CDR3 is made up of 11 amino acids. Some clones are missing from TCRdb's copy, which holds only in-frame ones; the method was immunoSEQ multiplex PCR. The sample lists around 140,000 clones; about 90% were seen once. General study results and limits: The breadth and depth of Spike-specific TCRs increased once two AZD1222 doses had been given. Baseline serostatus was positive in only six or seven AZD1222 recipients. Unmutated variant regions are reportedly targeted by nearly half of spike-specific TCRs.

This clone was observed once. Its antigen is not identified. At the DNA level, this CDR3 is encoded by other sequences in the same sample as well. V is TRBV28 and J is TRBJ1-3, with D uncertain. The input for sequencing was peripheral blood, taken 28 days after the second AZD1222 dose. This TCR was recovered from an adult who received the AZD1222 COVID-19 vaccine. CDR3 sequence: CASSTGNTIYF. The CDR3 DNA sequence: TGTGCCAGCTCGACTGGAAACACCATATATTTT.